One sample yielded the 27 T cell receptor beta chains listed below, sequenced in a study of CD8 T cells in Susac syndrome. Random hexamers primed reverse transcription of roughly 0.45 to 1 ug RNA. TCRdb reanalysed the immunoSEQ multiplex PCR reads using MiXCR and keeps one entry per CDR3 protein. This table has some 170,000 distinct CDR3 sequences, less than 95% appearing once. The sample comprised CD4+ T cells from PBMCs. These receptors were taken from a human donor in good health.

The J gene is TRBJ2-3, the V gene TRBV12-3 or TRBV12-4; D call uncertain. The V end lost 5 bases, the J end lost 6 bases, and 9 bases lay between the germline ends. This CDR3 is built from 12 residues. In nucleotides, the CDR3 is TGTGCCAGCAGTGCAAATCCCGATACGCAGTATTTT. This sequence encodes CASSANPDTQYF.

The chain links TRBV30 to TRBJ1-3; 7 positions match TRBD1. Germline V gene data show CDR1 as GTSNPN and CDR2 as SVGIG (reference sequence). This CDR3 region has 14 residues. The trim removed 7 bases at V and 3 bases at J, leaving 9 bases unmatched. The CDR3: CASMLRDSGNTIYF. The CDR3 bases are TGTGCCTCCATGCTCCGGGACAGTGGAAACACCATATATTTT. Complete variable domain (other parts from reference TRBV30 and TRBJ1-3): SQTIHQWPATLVQPVGSPLSLECTVEGTSNPNLYWYRQAAGRGLQLLFYSVGIGQISSEVPQNLSASRPQDRQFILSSKKLLLSDSGFYLCASMLRDSGNTIYFGEGSWLTVV.

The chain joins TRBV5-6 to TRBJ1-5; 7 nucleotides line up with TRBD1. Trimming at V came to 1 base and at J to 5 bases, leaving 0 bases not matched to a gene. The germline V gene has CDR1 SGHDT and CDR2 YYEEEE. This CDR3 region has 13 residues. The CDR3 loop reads CASSLRGHQPQHF. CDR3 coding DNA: TGTGCCAGCAGCTTGAGGGGGCATCAGCCCCAGCATTTT.

DNA for the CDR3: TGTGCCAGCAGGACCGGGACTAGCGGGATTGAGCAGTTCTTC. Residues: CASRTGTSGIEQFF. The chain couples TRBV12-3 or TRBV12-4 to TRBJ2-1; TRBD2 agrees at 13 bases. The ends lost 6 bases at V and 9 bases at J; junction bases unmatched: 5. The CDR3 covers 14 residues.

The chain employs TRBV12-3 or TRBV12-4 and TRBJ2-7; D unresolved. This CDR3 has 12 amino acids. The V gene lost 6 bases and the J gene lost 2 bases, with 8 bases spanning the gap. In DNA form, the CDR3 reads TGTGCCAGCAGGGCAGAGCCCTACGAGCAGTACTTC. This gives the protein CASRAEPYEQYF.

The CDR3 loop reads CASQKKGSSYNEQFF. For the CDR3, the DNA is TGTGCCAGCCAAAAGAAAGGGAGCTCCTACAATGAGCAGTTCTTC. The chain employs TRBV27 and TRBJ2-1, with a tentative D call TRBD2 (5 bases). Trimming shortened V by 8 bases and J by 0 bases, and 14 bases separated the two germline ends. Germline V lookup: CDR1 MNHEY, CDR2 SMNVEV (reference sequence). The CDR3 totals 15 residues.

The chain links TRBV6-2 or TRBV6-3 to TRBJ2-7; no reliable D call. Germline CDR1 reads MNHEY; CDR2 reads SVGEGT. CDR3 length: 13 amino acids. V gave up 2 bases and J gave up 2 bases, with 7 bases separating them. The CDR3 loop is CASSYAAPYEQYF. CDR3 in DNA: TGTGCCAGCAGTTACGCAGCCCCCTACGAGCAGTACTTC.

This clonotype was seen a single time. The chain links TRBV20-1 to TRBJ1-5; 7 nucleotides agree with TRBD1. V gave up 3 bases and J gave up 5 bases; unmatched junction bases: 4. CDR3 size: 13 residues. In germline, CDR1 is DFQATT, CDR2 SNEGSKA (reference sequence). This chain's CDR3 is CSARGQLDQPQHF. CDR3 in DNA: TGCAGTGCTAGGGGACAGCTTGATCAGCCCCAGCATTTT.

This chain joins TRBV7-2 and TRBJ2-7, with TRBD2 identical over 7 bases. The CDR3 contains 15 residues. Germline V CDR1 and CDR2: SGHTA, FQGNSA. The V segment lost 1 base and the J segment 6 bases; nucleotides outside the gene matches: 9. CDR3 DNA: TGTGCCAGCAGCTTAGTTCTGGGGGAGGGTTCCGAGCAGTACTTC. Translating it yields CASSLVLGEGSEQYF.

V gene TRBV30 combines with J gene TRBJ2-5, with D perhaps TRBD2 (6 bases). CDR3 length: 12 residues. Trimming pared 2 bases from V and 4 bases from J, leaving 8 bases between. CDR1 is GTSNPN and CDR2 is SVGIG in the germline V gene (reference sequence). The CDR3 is CAWSTSPETQYF. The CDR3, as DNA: TGTGCCTGGAGTACTAGCCCAGAGACCCAGTACTTC.

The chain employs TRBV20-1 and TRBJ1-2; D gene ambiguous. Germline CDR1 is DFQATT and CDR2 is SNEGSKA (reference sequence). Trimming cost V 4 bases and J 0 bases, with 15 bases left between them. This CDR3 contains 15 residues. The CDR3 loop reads CSAMEQNVANYGYTF. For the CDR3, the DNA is TGCAGTGCTATGGAACAGAATGTTGCTAACTATGGCTACACCTTC.

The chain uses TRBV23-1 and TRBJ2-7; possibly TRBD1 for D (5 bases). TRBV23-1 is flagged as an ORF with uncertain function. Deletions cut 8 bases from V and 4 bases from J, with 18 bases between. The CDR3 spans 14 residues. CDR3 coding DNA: TGCGCCAGCTACCGCTGGGGCAGCCCGTACGAGCAGTACTTC. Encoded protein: CASYRWGSPYEQYF.

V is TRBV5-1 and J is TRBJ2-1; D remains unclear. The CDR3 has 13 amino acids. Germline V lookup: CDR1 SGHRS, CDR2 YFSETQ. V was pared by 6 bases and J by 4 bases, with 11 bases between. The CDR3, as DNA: TGCGCCAGCACCAAGAAGCGTTACAATGAGCAGTTCTTC. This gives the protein CASTKKRYNEQFF. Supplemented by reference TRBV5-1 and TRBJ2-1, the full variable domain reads KAGVTQTPRYLIKTRGQQVTLSCSPISGHRSVSWYQQTPGQGLQFLFEYFSETQRNKGNFPGRFSGRQFSNSRSEMNVSTLELGDSALYLCASTKKRYNEQFFGPGTRLTVL.

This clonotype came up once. Written as DNA, the CDR3 is TGCAGTGCTAGAGTGGTCGGACTCGCGGAGCAGTACTTC. Protein: CSARVVGLAEQYF. The chain combines TRBV20-1 with TRBJ2-7; a possible D gene is TRBD2 (5 bases). Germline CDR1 reads DFQATT; CDR2 reads SNEGSKA (reference sequence). CDR3 size: 13 residues. Trimming left V 1 base short and J 7 bases short, with 14 bases between.

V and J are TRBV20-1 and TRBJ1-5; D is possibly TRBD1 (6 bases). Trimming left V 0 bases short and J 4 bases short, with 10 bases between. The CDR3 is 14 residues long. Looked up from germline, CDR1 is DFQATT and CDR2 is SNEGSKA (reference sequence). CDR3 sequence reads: CSARDGQWNQPQHF. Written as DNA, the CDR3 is TGCAGTGCTAGAGATGGACAGTGGAATCAGCCCCAGCATTTT.

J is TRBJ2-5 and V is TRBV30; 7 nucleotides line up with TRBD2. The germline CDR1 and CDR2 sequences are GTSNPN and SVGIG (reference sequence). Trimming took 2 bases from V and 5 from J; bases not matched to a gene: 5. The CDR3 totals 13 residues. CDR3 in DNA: TGTGCCTGGAGTTACCTGGGGGGGGAGACCCAGTACTTC. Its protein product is CAWSYLGGETQYF.

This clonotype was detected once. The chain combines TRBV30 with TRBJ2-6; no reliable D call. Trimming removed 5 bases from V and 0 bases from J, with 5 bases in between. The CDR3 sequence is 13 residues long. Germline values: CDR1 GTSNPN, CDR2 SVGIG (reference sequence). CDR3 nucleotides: TGTGCCTGGGCTAGCTCTGGGGCCAACGTCCTGACTTTC. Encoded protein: CAWASSGANVLTF. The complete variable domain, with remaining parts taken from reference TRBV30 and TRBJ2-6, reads SQTIHQWPATLVQPVGSPLSLECTVEGTSNPNLYWYRQAAGRGLQLLFYSVGIGQISSEVPQNLSASRPQDRQFILSSKKLLLSDSGFYLCAWASSGANVLTFGAGSRLTVL.

CDR3 DNA sequence: TGCAGCGGTCTGACTGGTGGCTCCTACAATGAGCAGTTCTTC. Amino acids: CSGLTGGSYNEQFF. The rearrangement links TRBV29-1 to TRBJ2-1; D unclear. This CDR3 contains 14 residues. Germline CDR1 is SQVTM and CDR2 is ANQGSEA. V shed 7 bases and J shed 0 bases, with 13 bases lying between them.

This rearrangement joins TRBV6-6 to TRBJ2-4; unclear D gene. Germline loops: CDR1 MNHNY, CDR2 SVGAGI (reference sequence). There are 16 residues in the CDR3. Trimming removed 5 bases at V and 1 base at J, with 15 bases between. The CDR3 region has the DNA TGTGCCAGCAGTACGTCACGGGTGGGGGCCAAAAACATTCAGTACTTC. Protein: CASSTSRVGAKNIQYF.

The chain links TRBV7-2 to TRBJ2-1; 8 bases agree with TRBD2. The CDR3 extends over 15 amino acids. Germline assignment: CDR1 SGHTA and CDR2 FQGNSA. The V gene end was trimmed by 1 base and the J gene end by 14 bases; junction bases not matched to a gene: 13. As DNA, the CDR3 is TGTGCCAGCAGCTTAGTAGTAGGCGCAGCGGGAGCAAAGTTCTTC. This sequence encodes CASSLVVGAAGAKFF.

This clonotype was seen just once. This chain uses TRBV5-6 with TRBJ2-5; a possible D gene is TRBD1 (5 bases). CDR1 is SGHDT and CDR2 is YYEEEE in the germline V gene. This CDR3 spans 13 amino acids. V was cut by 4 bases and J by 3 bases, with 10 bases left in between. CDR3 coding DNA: TGTGCCAGCAGCCCCAGGGTTGAAGAGACCCAGTACTTC. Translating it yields CASSPRVEETQYF.

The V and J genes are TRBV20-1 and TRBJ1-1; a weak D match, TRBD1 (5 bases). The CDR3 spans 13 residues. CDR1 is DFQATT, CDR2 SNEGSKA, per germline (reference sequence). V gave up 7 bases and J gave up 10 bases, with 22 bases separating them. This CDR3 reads CSVGQGLSLGAFF. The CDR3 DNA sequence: TGCAGTGTGGGGCAGGGACTCTCCCTTGGAGCTTTCTTT.

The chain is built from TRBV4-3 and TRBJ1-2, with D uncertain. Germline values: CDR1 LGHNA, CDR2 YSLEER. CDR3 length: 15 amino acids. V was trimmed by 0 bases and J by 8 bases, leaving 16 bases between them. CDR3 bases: TGCGCCAGCAGCCAAGATCAAGGGATGGGTTACGGCTACACCTTC. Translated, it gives CASSQDQGMGYGYTF.

The CDR3 reads CSASRVAGGELFF. Written as DNA, the CDR3 is TGCAGTGCTTCTAGAGTTGCGGGCGGGGAGCTGTTTTTT. The chain is built from TRBV20-1 and TRBJ2-2; D perhaps matches TRBD2 (5 bases). The CDR3 extends over 13 amino acids. V was cut by 5 bases and J by 7 bases, with 14 bases left in between. Germline V gives CDR1 DFQATT, CDR2 SNEGSKA (reference sequence).

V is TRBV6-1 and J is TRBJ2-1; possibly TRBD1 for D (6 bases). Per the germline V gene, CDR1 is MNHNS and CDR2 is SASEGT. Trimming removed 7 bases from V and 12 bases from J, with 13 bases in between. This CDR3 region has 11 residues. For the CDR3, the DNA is TGTGCCAGCACAACAGGGCCGAGGCAGTTCTTC. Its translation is CASTTGPRQFF.

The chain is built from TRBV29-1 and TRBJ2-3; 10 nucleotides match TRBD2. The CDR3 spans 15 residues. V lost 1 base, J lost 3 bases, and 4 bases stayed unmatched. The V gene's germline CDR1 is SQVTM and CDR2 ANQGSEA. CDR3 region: CSVEGLTSGTDTQYF. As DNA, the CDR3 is TGCAGCGTTGAAGGCCTGACTAGCGGGACAGATACGCAGTATTTT.

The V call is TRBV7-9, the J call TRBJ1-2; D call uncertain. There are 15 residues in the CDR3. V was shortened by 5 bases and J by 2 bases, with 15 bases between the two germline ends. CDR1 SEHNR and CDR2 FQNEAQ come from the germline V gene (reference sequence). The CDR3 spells CASSMEDYGNYGYTF. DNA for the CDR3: TGTGCCAGCAGCATGGAGGACTATGGGAACTATGGCTACACCTTC.